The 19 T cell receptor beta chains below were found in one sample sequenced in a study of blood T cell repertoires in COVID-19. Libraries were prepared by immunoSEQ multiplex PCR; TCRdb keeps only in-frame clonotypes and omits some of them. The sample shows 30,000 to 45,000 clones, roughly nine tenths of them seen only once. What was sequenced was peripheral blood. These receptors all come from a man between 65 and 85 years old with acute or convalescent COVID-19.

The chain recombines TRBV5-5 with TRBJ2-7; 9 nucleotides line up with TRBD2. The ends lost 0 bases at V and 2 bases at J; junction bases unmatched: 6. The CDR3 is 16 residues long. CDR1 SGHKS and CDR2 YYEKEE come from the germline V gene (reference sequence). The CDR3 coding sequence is TGTGCCAGCAGCTTGGGGCGGGAGGGCCGTCCCTACGAGCAGTACTTC. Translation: CASSLGREGRPYEQYF. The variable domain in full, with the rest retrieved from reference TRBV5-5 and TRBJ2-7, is DAGVTQSPTHLIKTRGQQVTLRCSPISGHKSVSWYQQVLGQGPQFIFQYYEKEERGRGNFPDRFSARQFPNYSSELNVNALLLGDSALYLCASSLGREGRPYEQYFGPGTRLTVT.

CDR3 residues: CASSPTNGGSEQFF. CDR3 sequence (DNA): TGTGCCAGCAGCCCCACTAATGGCGGGAGTGAGCAGTTCTTC. This chain connects TRBV11-3 to TRBJ2-1; 7 nucleotides align to TRBD2. Germline assignment: CDR1 SGHNT and CDR2 YENEEA. The junction had 10 bases not matched to a gene; V was cut back by 5 bases and J by 9 bases. This CDR3 has 14 residues. The full variable domain, in which reference TRBV11-3 and TRBJ2-1 provide the parts outside the CDR3, is EAGVVQSPRYKIIEKKQPVAFWCNPISGHNTLYWYLQNLGQGPELLIRYENEEAVDDSQLPKDRFSAERLKGVDSTLKIQPAELGDSAVYLCASSPTNGGSEQFFGPGTRLTVL.

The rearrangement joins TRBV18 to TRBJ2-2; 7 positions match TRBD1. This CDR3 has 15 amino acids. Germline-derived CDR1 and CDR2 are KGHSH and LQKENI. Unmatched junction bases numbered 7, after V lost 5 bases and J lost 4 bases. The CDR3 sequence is CASSKTGTTTGELFF. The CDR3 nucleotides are TGTGCCAGCTCAAAGACAGGGACGACCACCGGGGAGCTGTTTTTT.

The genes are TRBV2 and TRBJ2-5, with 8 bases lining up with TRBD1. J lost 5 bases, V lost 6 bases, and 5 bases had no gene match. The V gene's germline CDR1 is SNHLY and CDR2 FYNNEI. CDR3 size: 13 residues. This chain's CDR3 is CASRDRVGETQYF. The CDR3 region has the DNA TGTGCCAGCAGGGACAGGGTGGGTGAGACCCAGTACTTC.

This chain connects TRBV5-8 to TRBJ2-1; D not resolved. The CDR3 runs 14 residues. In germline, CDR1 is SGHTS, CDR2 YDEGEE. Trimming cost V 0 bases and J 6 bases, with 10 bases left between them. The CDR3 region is CASSLAFRVNEQFF. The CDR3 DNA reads TGTGCCAGCAGCTTGGCTTTCCGGGTCAATGAGCAGTTCTTC.

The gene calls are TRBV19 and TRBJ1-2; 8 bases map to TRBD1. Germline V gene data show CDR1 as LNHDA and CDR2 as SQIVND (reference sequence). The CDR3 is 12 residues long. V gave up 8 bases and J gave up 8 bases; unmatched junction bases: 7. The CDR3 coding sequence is TGTGCCAGTCAGGACAGGGAAGACGGCTACACCTTC. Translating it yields CASQDREDGYTF.

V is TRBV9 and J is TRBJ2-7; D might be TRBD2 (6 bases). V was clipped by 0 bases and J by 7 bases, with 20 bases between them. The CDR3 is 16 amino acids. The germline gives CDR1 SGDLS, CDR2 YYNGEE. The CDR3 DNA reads TGTGCCAGCAGCGTAGTAGTTTGGGCTAGCGTAAGGGAGCAGTACTTC. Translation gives CASSVVVWASVREQYF.

Here the CDR3 DNA reads TGTGCCAGCAGTGACGGGCAGGGAGGGATCACCGGGGAGCTGTTTTTT. Amino acid sequence: CASSDGQGGITGELFF. The chain links TRBV6-4 to TRBJ2-2; TRBD2 aligns across 7 bases. The germline CDR1 and CDR2 sequences are MRHNA and SNTAGT. V was clipped by 2 bases and J by 4 bases; unmatched bases: 7. The CDR3 length is 16 residues.

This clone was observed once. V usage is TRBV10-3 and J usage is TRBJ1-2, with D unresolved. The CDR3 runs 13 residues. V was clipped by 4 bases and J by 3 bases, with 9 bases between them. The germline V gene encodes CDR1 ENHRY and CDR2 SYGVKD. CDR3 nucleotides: TGTGCCATCAGTGGGTCCGGGGACTATGGCTACACCTTC. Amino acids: CAISGSGDYGYTF.

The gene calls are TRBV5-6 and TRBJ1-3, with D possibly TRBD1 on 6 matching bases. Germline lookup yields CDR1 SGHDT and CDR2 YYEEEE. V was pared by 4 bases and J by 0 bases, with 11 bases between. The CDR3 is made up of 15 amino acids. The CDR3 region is CASSARDTSGNTIYF. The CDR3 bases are TGTGCCAGCAGCGCCCGGGACACCTCTGGAAACACCATATATTTT.

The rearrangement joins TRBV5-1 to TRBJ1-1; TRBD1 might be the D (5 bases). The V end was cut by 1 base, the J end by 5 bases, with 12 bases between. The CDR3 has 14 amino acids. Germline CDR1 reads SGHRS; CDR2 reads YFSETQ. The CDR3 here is CASSLSLGQTEAFF. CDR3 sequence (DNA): TGCGCCAGCAGCTTGTCCCTAGGACAAACTGAAGCTTTCTTT.

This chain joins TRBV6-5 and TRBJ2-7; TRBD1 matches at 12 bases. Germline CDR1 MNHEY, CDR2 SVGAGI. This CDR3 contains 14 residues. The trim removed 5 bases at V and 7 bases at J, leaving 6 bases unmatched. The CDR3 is CASSPGQGALEQYF. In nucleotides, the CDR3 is TGTGCCAGCAGTCCGGGACAGGGGGCTCTTGAGCAGTACTTC.

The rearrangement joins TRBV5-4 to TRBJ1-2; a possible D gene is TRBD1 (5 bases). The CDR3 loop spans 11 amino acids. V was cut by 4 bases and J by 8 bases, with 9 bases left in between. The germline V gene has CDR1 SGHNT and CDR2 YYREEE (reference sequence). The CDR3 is CASSARGGYTF. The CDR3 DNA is TGTGCCAGCAGCGCTAGGGGAGGCTACACCTTC. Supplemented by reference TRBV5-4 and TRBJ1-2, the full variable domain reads ETGVTQSPTHLIKTRGQQVTLRCSSQSGHNTVSWYQQALGQGPQFIFQYYREEENGRGNFPPRFSGLQFPNYSSELNVNALELDDSALYLCASSARGGYTFGSGTRLTVV.

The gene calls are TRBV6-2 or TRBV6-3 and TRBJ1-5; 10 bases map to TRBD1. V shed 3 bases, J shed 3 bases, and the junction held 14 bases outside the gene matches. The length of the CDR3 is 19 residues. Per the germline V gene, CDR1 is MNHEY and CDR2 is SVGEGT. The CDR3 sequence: CASSYPTGTGVVDNQPQHF. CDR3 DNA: TGTGCCAGCAGTTATCCGACCGGGACAGGGGTAGTGGACAATCAGCCCCAGCATTTT.

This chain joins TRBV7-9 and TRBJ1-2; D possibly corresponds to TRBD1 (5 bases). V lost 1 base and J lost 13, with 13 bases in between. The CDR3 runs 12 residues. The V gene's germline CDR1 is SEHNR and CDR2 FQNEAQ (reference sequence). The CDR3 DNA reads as TGTGCCAGCAGCTTAGAACGGAGGGGATGCACCTTC. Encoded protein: CASSLERRGCTF.

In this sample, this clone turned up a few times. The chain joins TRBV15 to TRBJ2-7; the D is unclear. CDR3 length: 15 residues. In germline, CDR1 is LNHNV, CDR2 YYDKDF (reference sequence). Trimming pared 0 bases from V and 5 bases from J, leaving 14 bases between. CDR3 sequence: CATSRDLGVPNEQYF. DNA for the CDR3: TGTGCCACCAGCAGAGATCTTGGAGTCCCCAACGAGCAGTACTTC.

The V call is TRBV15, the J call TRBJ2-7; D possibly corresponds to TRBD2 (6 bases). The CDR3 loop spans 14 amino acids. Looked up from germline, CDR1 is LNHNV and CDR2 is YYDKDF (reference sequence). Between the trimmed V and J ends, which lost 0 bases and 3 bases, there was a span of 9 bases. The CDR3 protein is CATSRDLGGYEQYF. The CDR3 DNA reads TGTGCCACCAGCAGAGATCTGGGGGGCTACGAGCAGTACTTC.

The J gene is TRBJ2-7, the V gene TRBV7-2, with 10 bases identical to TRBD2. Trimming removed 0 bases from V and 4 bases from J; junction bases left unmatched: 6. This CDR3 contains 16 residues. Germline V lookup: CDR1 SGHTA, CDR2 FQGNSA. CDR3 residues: CASSLAGLAGAYEQYF. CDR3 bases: TGTGCCAGCAGCTTAGCAGGGCTAGCGGGAGCGTACGAGCAGTACTTC.

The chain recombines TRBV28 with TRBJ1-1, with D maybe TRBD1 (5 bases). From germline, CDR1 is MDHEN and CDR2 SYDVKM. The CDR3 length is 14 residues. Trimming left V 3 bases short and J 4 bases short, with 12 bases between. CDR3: CASSFPRRGTEAFF. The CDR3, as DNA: TGTGCCAGCAGTTTCCCCCGGAGGGGCACTGAAGCTTTCTTT.